The T cell receptor (beta chain) under discussion was sequenced for a study of metastatic and nonmetastatic thyroid tumors. Study information: The authors compared repertoires across blood and tumor or nodule tissue from malignant and benign thyroid patients.

Original methodology: Across clinicopathological groups, CDR3 differences served as the basis for building a distant-metastasis classifier for papillary thyroid cancer. MiXCR was used by TCRdb to re-call the PCR reads. The V and J calls reflect TCRdb's pipeline rather than the authors' work. The repertoire holds about 85,000 clones, with roughly 8.6% as singletons. Study outcomes and limitations: It was reported that TCR beta diversity was significantly higher in malignant thyroid tumors than benign nodules, in blood and tumor.

This clone has at least ten counts. Its antigen remains unknown. Among the patients, none had received any treatment before thyroid surgery. The receptor's source is a female donor with papillary thyroid cancer or a benign thyroid nodule (not recorded which). Some clones in this sample may be carry-over from other donors' samples. The sequencing sample was made of blood.

As DNA, the CDR3 is TGCGCCAGCAGCTTGACGGGGGATACTGGAAACACCATATATTTT. The encoded protein is CASSLTGDTGNTIYF. The gene calls are TRBV5-1 and TRBJ1-3; D might be TRBD1 (5 bases). The CDR3 runs to 15 residues. V was clipped by 1 base and J by 2 bases, with 10 bases between them. Germline CDR1 SGHRS, CDR2 YFSETQ.